These 21 T cell receptor beta chains were sequenced from one sample in a study of cytomegalovirus exposure and HLA in healthy donors. The PCR had 60 Vbeta and 13 Jbeta primers. This table comes from immunoSEQ multiplex PCR, and its TCRdb copy is limited to in-frame clones, with some not included. The sample lists roughly 150,000 clones; approximately 70% were seen once. Sequenced sample: PBMCs. Receptors originate from a young man in good health and CMV-seropositive.

The chain has TRBV6-5 and TRBJ2-7; 7 positions agree with TRBD2. Germline assignment: CDR1 MNHEY and CDR2 SVGAGI. The CDR3 spans 15 residues. The V gene end was trimmed by 5 bases and the J gene end by 3 bases; junction bases not matched to a gene: 10. The CDR3 DNA is TGTGCCAGCAGTGCCGCGGGGGTTAAAGGCTACGAGCAGTACGTC. Its protein is CASSAAGVKGYEQYV.

This clone was observed a few times. The V gene is TRBV14, the J gene TRBJ1-6, with TRBD1 identical over 9 bases. This CDR3 is 17 amino acids long. CDR1 SGHDN and CDR2 FVKESK come from the germline V gene. After removal of 4 bases from V and 7 bases from J, the junction contained 11 bases not matched to a gene. CDR3 bases: TGTGCCAGCAGCCTATTTACAACTGGGACAGGGAATTCACCCCTCCACTTT. As protein: CASSLFTTGTGNSPLHF.

V is TRBV15 and J is TRBJ2-7; D perhaps matches TRBD2 (5 bases). This CDR3 region has 14 residues. Trimming pared 3 bases from V and 9 bases from J, leaving 18 bases between. Germline V gene data show CDR1 as LNHNV and CDR2 as YYDKDF (reference sequence). The CDR3 DNA follows: TGTGCCACCAGCAGGACCGGAGGCTCTGGAGGGCAGTACGTC. Protein product: CATSRTGGSGGQYV.

This clone was seen a few times. The CDR3 sequence: CASSVDRPNSPLHF. CDR3 bases: TGTGCCAGCAGTGTTGACAGGCCTAATTCACCCCTCCACTTT. This sequence joins TRBV6-1 and TRBJ1-6; weak D call: TRBD1 (6 bases). Between the trimmed V and J ends, which lost 4 bases and 6 bases, there was a span of 10 bases. The CDR3 consists of 14 residues. CDR1 and CDR2 from the germline V gene are MNHNS and SASEGT.

V usage is TRBV2 and J usage is TRBJ2-7; D is perhaps TRBD2 (6 bases). V was clipped by 2 bases and J by 6 bases, with 14 bases between them. Germline V gene data show CDR1 as SNHLY and CDR2 as FYNNEI. CDR3 size: 14 residues. DNA of the CDR3: TGTGCCAGCAGTGAAAACCCCCCGACTAGCGAGCAGTACGTC. Its protein product is CASSENPPTSEQYV.

The chain carries TRBV29-1 and TRBJ2-1; no clear D gene. The germline V gene encodes CDR1 SQVTM and CDR2 ANQGSEA. The CDR3 is made up of 13 amino acids. V lost 7 bases and J 0 bases, leaving 10 bases between the germline ends. CDR3 DNA sequence: TGCAGCGCCACCTCTAGCTCCTACAATGAGCAGTTCTTC. Its protein is CSATSSSYNEQFF.

Comments on this clone: The same CDR3 can be traced to other DNA sequences in this sample. This chain connects TRBV5-4 to TRBJ1-1; D may be TRBD1 (5 bases). Germline values: CDR1 SGHNT, CDR2 YYREEE (reference sequence). The V end lost 4 bases, the J end lost 3 bases, and 10 bases lay between the germline ends. The CDR3 is made up of 13 amino acids. The CDR3: CASSLSRDTEAFF. CDR3 DNA: TGTGCCAGCAGCCTTAGCAGGGACACTGAAGCTTTCTTT.

The chain has TRBV4-1 and TRBJ2-5; no definite D call. Trimming took off 1 base at V and 4 bases at J, with 13 bases between the two ends. Germline loops: CDR1 MGHRA, CDR2 YSYEKL. This CDR3 comprises 15 residues. The DNA for the CDR3 is TGCGCCAGCAGCCAAGGGTCAGGATTGGGAGAGACCCAGTACTTC. Translating it yields CASSQGSGLGETQYF.

The CDR3 loop reads CASSPGRAPGGEQYV. In DNA, the CDR3 is TGTGCCAGCAGCCCGGGGAGGGCCCCGGGCGGGGAGCAGTACGTC. The chain uses TRBV7-6 and TRBJ2-7; 7 bases agree with TRBD2. This CDR3 is 15 amino acids long. V was pared by 5 bases and J by 7 bases, with 14 bases of the junction left unmatched. Germline-derived CDR1 and CDR2 are SGHVS and FNYEAQ.

This rearrangement joins TRBV29-1 to TRBJ1-1; 7 bases match TRBD1. Germline values: CDR1 SQVTM, CDR2 ANQGSEA. The junction had 17 bases not matched to a gene; V was cut back by 6 bases and J by 1 base. The CDR3 loop spans 17 amino acids. The CDR3 here is CSVAGDRQGGSNTEAFF. DNA of the CDR3: TGCAGCGTCGCAGGGGACCGACAGGGAGGATCGAACACTGAAGCTTTCTTT.

This chain links TRBV6-1 with TRBJ2-1, with 12 bases fitting TRBD2. The CDR3 extends over 17 amino acids. Trimming cost V 4 bases and J 3 bases; bases outside gene matches: 7. Germline V gene data show CDR1 as MNHNS and CDR2 as SASEGT. Here the CDR3 reads CASSGLAGVGGYNEQFF. CDR3 bases: TGTGCCAGCAGTGGACTAGCGGGAGTTGGGGGCTACAATGAGCAGTTCTTC.

This sequence joins TRBV9 and TRBJ2-1; TRBD2 agrees at 8 bases. With 0 bases clipped from V and 4 bases from J, the junction kept 12 bases outside the gene matches. CDR3 size: 18 residues. Germline V gives CDR1 SGDLS, CDR2 YYNGEE. Here the CDR3 reads CASSVGLGGAQIYNEQFF. The CDR3 DNA is TGTGCCAGCAGCGTAGGTCTCGGGGGGGCACAAATTTACAATGAGCAGTTCTTC.

This chain links TRBV29-1 with TRBJ1-6; D perhaps matches TRBD1 (5 bases). The CDR3 loop spans 13 amino acids. V was shortened by 3 bases and J by 9 bases, with 12 bases between the two germline ends. The germline gives CDR1 SQVTM, CDR2 ANQGSEA. In DNA form, the CDR3 reads TGCAGCGTTGATCCACAGGACGGTTCACCCCTCCACTTT. Translation: CSVDPQDGSPLHF.

The chain joins TRBV11-3 to TRBJ1-1, with a possible D match to TRBD1 (6 bases). V lost 4 bases and J lost 3, with 15 bases in between. CDR3 size: 15 residues. CDR1 is SGHNT, CDR2 YENEEA, per germline. DNA of the CDR3: TGTGCCAGCAGCTCCTACAGGGAAGGATACACTGAAGCTTTCTTT. This codes for CASSSYREGYTEAFF.

The gene calls are TRBV19 and TRBJ2-5; TRBD2 aligns across 8 bases. Germline-derived CDR1 and CDR2 are LNHDA and SQIVND (reference sequence). V lost 5 bases and J lost 7; bases outside the gene matches: 12. This CDR3 has 15 residues. The CDR3 spells CASSPELAVKGTQYF. The CDR3, as DNA: TGTGCCAGTAGTCCGGAACTAGCGGTAAAAGGGACCCAGTACTTC.

V usage is TRBV25-1 and J usage is TRBJ2-1, with 7 positions matching TRBD1. Per the germline V gene, CDR1 is MGHDK and CDR2 is SYGVNS. Losses at the gene ends were 4 bases for V and 0 bases for J; bases not matched to a gene: 6. The CDR3 length is 16 residues. This CDR3 is CASSGGTARSYNEQFF. The CDR3 nucleotides read TGTGCCAGCAGTGGTGGGACAGCTCGCTCCTACAATGAGCAGTTCTTC.

The V call is TRBV11-1, the J call TRBJ1-6; a possible D gene is TRBD1 (5 bases). V was clipped by 1 base and J by 5 bases, with 6 bases between them. Germline CDR1 reads SGHAT; CDR2 reads FQDESV (reference sequence). The length of the CDR3 is 14 residues. The CDR3 DNA reads TGTGCCAGCAGCTTAGGACAGAATAATTCACCCCTCCACTTT. It translates to CASSLGQNNSPLHF.

This clone turned up a few times. V gene TRBV7-8 combines with J gene TRBJ2-2; D gene ambiguous. This CDR3 has 14 residues. Trimming cost V 1 base and J 1 base, with 4 bases left between them. Germline lookup yields CDR1 SGHVS and CDR2 FQNEAQ. The CDR3 DNA reads TGTGCCAGCAGCTTAGGACAGAACACCGGGGAGCTGTTTTTT. As protein: CASSLGQNTGELFF. Full variable domain (outside the CDR3, taken from reference TRBV7-8 and TRBJ2-2): GAGVSQSPRYKVAKRGQDVALRCDPISGHVSLFWYQQALGQGPEFLTYFQNEAQLDKSGLPSDRFFAERPEGSVSTLKIQRTQQEDSAVYLCASSLGQNTGELFFGEGSRLTVL.

This chain connects TRBV6-5 to TRBJ1-2, with D perhaps matching TRBD1 (6 bases). The germline V gene has CDR1 MNHEY and CDR2 SVGAGI. The V end lost 0 bases, the J end lost 7 bases, and 18 bases lay between the germline ends. This CDR3 is built from 16 residues. The CDR3 here is CASSYSSARGLRGYTF. The CDR3 DNA sequence: TGTGCCAGCAGTTACTCGAGTGCCAGGGGTTTACGTGGCTACACCTTC.

The chain carries TRBV5-1 and TRBJ2-3; D perhaps matches TRBD2 (6 bases). Germline assignment: CDR1 SGHRS and CDR2 YFSETQ. The V end was cut by 7 bases, the J end by 0 bases, with 6 bases between. CDR3 length equals 12 residues. CDR3 DNA sequence: TGCGCCAGCGGAGGGAGCACAGATACGCAGTATTTT. Protein: CASGGSTDTQYF.

V is TRBV7-9 and J is TRBJ2-1; TRBD2 aligns across 7 bases. CDR1 is SEHNR, CDR2 FQNEAQ, per germline (reference sequence). V dropped 1 base and J dropped 0; count of bases not matched to a gene: 0. The CDR3 covers 15 residues. CDR3 residues: CASSLGGGSYNEQFF. The CDR3, as DNA: TGTGCCAGCAGCTTAGGGGGGGGCTCCTACAATGAGCAGTTCTTC.